These 13 T cell receptor beta chains were sequenced from one sample in a study of OX40 agonist ivuxolimab in advanced cancers. Clones were read by immunoSEQ multiplex PCR, and TCRdb kept only the in-frame ones, dropping some. This sample carries about 78,000 clones, around 94% of them seen once, and the ten largest clones take 2.8%. Here the sequenced sample was CD4+ or CD8+ T cells sorted from blood, taken in a trial of the OX40 agonist ivuxolimab. Receptors originate from an adult with an advanced solid tumor such as melanoma, head and neck, liver or kidney cancer.

This clone has only one observation. The chain couples TRBV5-4 to TRBJ1-6; D is ambiguous. V was cut by 1 base and J by 0 bases, with 5 bases left in between. The CDR3 extends over 15 amino acids. Germline V CDR1 and CDR2: SGHNT, YYREEE (reference sequence). CDR3 DNA sequence: TGTGCCAGCAGCTTGAGAAGCTCCTATAATTCACCCCTCCACTTT. Translated, it gives CASSLRSSYNSPLHF.

The CDR3 DNA reads as TGTGCCAGCAGTCCCGAGGTACAGGCTTTCTTT. Amino acid sequence: CASSPEVQAFF. This chain uses TRBV6-5 with TRBJ1-1; D not certain. Deletions cut 5 bases from V and 11 bases from J, with 12 bases between. The CDR3 spans 11 residues. Per germline, CDR1 MNHEY and CDR2 SVGAGI.

The rearrangement joins TRBV14 to TRBJ1-2; D remains ambiguous. Looked up from germline, CDR1 is SGHDN and CDR2 is FVKESK. Trimming removed 1 base from V and 6 bases from J, with 12 bases in between. The CDR3 sequence is 14 residues long. CDR3 residues: CASSQAERAHGYTF. The CDR3 nucleotides are TGTGCCAGCAGCCAAGCTGAGAGGGCCCATGGCTACACCTTC.

The chain couples TRBV27 to TRBJ1-5; 7 nucleotides align to TRBD1. The ends lost 9 bases at V and 7 bases at J; junction bases unmatched: 6. Germline CDR1 reads MNHEY; CDR2 reads SMNVEV (reference sequence). The CDR3 is made up of 12 amino acids. DNA for the CDR3: TGTGCCAGTGCATACAGGGGACAGCCCCAGCATTTT. It translates to CASAYRGQPQHF.

This sequence joins TRBV28 and TRBJ1-1; D uncertain. This CDR3 has 16 residues. V was shortened by 7 bases and J by 9 bases, with 27 bases between the two germline ends. The V gene's germline CDR1 is MDHEN and CDR2 SYDVKM. CDR3 DNA: TGTGCCAGCACTTCCCCACGTGGCCGGGAACCCTTGCAAGCTTTCTTT. It encodes CASTSPRGREPLQAFF.

The V call is TRBV6-9, the J call TRBJ2-3; 8 bases fit TRBD1. The CDR3 loop spans 14 amino acids. CDR1 and CDR2 from the germline V gene are MNHGY and SVAAGI. J was trimmed by 1 base and V by 6 bases; bases with no gene match: 3. CDR3: CASSGQGGTDTQYF. The CDR3 region has the DNA TGTGCCAGCAGCGGACAGGGTGGCACAGATACGCAGTATTTT.

The chain employs TRBV6-1 and TRBJ1-6; D possibly corresponds to TRBD1 (5 bases). CDR1 and CDR2 (germline): MNHNS, SASEGT. The CDR3 is made up of 14 amino acids. Trimming pared 6 bases from V and 8 bases from J, leaving 14 bases between. The CDR3: CASSDRARDSPLHF. In DNA, the CDR3 is TGTGCCAGCAGCGACCGGGCCAGGGATTCACCCCTCCACTTT.

The V gene is TRBV7-8, the J gene TRBJ1-4; 7 nucleotides match TRBD1. V was pared by 2 bases and J by 8 bases, with 17 bases of the junction left unmatched. The CDR3 extends over 18 amino acids. Germline CDR1 SGHVS, CDR2 FQNEAQ. The CDR3 loop reads CASSLSPGSGTDDEKLFF. CDR3 in DNA: TGTGCCAGCAGCTTAAGCCCAGGGTCCGGGACAGACGACGAAAAACTGTTTTTT.

The V and J genes are TRBV5-1 and TRBJ2-7; no clear D gene. CDR3 size: 11 residues. CDR1 is SGHRS and CDR2 is YFSETQ in the germline V gene. Trimming stripped 0 bases from V and 3 bases from J, with 1 base between. CDR3 in DNA: TGCGCCAGCAGCTTGGACTACGAGCAGTACTTC. The encoded protein is CASSLDYEQYF.

This clone was observed once. This rearrangement joins TRBV6-5 to TRBJ1-1; 7 nucleotides agree with TRBD1. Germline V lookup: CDR1 MNHEY, CDR2 SVGAGI. The CDR3 is 13 residues long. J lost 4 bases, V lost 6 bases, and 5 bases had no gene match. The CDR3 spells CASRPSGGTEAFF. CDR3 DNA sequence: TGTGCCAGCAGACCGTCAGGGGGCACTGAAGCTTTCTTT.

In this sample, this clone turned up once. The sample has other DNA sequences that encode this CDR3 too. V gene TRBV28 combines with J gene TRBJ2-5, with 9 bases that match TRBD2. The CDR3 extends over 15 amino acids. Germline V CDR1 and CDR2: MDHEN, SYDVKM. V shed 3 bases, J shed 5 bases, and the junction held 7 bases outside the gene matches. Here the CDR3 DNA reads TGTGCCAGCAGTTTGGGGGCGGGAGGGGGTGAGACCCAGTACTTC. This gives the protein CASSLGAGGGETQYF.

This chain connects TRBV19 to TRBJ2-3; the match to TRBD2 covers 7 bases. The trim removed 3 bases at V and 3 bases at J, leaving 9 bases unmatched. Germline CDR1 is LNHDA and CDR2 is SQIVND (reference sequence). The CDR3 runs 16 residues. The CDR3 nucleotides read TGTGCCAGTAGTATCCGGACTAGGGTGGAAACAGATACGCAGTATTTT. It encodes CASSIRTRVETDTQYF.

The chain links TRBV19 to TRBJ2-5; no clear D gene. V lost 1 base and J lost 0, with 9 bases in between. CDR1 is LNHDA and CDR2 is SQIVND in the germline V gene (reference sequence). The length of the CDR3 is 15 residues. The CDR3, as DNA: TGTGCCAGTAGTATAGGATCGTCGTACCAAGAGACCCAGTACTTC. This gives the protein CASSIGSSYQETQYF.